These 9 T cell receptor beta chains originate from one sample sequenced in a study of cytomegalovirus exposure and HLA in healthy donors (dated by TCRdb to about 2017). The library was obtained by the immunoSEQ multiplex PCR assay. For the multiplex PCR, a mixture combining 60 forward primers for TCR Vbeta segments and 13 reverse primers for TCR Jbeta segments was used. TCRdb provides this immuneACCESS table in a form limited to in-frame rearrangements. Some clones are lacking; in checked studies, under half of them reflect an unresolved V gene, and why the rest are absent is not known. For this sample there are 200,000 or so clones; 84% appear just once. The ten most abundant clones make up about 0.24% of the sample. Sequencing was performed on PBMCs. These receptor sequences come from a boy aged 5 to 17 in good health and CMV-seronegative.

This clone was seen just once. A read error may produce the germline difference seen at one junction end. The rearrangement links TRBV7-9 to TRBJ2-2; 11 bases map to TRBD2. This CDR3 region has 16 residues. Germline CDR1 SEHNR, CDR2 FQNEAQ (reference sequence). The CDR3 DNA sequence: TGTTCCAGCAGCTTAGCGATAGCGGGAGGGACCGGGGAGCTGTTTTTT. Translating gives CSSSLAIAGGTGELFF. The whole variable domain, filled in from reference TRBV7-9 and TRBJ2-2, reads DTGVSQNPRHKITKRGQNVTFRCDPISEHNRLYWYRQTLGQGPEFLTYFQNEAQLEKSRLLSDRFSAERPKGSFSTLEIQRTEQGDSAMYLCSSSLAIAGGTGELFFGEGSRLTVL.

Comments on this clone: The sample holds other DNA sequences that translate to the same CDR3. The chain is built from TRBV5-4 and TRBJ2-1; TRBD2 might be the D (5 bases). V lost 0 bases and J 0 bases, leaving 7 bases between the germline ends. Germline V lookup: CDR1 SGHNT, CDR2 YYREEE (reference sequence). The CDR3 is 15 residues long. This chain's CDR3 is CASSLDGSSYNEQFF. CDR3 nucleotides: TGTGCCAGCAGCTTGGATGGGAGCTCCTACAATGAGCAGTTCTTC.

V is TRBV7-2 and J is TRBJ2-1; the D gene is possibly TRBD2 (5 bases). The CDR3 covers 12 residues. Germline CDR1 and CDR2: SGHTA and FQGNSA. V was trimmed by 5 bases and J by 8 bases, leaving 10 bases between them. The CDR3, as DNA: TGTGCCAGCAGCCCCGGAGGCGATGAGCAGTTCTTC. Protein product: CASSPGGDEQFF.

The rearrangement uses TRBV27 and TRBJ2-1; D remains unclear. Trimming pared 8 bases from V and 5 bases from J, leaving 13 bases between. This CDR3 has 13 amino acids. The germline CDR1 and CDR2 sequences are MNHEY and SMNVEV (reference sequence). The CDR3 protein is CASYSYSNNEQFF. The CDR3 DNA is TGTGCCAGCTATTCTTACAGCAACAATGAGCAGTTCTTC.

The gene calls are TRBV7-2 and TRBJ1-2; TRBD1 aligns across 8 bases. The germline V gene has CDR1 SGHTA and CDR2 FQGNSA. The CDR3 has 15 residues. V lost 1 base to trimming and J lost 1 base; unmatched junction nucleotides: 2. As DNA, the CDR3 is TGTGCCAGCAGCTTAGGGACAGGGATTAACTATGGCTACACCTTC. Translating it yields CASSLGTGINYGYTF.

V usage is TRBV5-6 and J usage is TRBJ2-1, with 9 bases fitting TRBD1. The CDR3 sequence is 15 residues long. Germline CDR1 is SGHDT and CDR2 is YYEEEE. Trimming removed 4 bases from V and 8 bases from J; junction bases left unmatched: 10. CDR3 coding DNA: TGTGCCAGCAGCCAGCCGGGACAGGGAGAGGATGAGCAGTTCTTC. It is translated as CASSQPGQGEDEQFF.

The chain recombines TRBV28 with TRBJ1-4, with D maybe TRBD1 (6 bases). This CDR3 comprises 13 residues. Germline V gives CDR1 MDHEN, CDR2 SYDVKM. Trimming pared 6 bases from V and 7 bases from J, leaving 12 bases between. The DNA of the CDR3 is TGTGCCAGCAGAACACAGGGTATTGAAAAACTGTTTTTT. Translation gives CASRTQGIEKLFF. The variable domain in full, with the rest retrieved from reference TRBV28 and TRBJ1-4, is DVKVTQSSRYLVKRTGEKVFLECVQDMDHENMFWYRQDPGLGLRLIYFSYDVKMKEKGDIPEGYSVSREKKERFSLILESASTNQTSMYLCASRTQGIEKLFFGSGTQLSVL.

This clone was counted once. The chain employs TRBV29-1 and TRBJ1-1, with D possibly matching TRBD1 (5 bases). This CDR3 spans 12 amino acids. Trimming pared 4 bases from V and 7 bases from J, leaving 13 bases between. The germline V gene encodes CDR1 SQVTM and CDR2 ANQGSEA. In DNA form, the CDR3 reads TGCAGCGTTGGGCGGGGGTGGGATGAAGCTTTCTTT. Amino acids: CSVGRGWDEAFF.

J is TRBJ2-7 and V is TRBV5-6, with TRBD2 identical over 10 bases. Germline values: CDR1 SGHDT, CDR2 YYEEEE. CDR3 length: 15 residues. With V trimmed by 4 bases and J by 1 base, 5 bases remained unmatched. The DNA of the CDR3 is TGTGCCAGCAGCCCCCTAGCGGGGGTTTCCTACGAGCAGTACTTC. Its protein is CASSPLAGVSYEQYF.